Listed below are T cell receptor beta chains from one sample, sequenced in a study of CD8+ T cells in alopecia areata. The table came from immunoSEQ multiplex PCR; TCRdb's copy has only in-frame clones and leaves some out. The table includes some 130,000 clones, roughly three fifths detected once. The starting material was CD4+ T cells sorted from blood, obtained at week 0. These receptors all stem from a human donor with alopecia areata. CDR3s include the opening cysteine and the closing phenylalanine or tryptophan. Fields, in order: D gene, clone size, J gene, V gene, CDR3 DNA, CDR3 protein. The D gene is left open where the match is weak. Clone size is shown for a subset of rows, as once, few, many or a class of expanded clone.

-,-,TRBJ2-4,TRBV18,TGTGCCAGCTCACCACGGCGGGGTGGAAACATTCAGTACTTC,CASSPRRGGNIQYF
-,-,TRBJ2-3,TRBV29-1,TGCAGCGTTGTACGCTGGACCCCAAGACCTAGCGCAGATACGCAGTATTTT,CSVVRWTPRPSADTQYF
-,once,TRBJ1-1,TRBV7-2,TGTGCCAGCAGCTTGAGCCAAGACACTGAAGCTTTCTTT,CASSLSQDTEAFF
-,-,TRBJ2-6,TRBV5-1,TGCGCCAGCAGCTTGGCAGGACGGATCTCTGGGGCCAACGTCCTGACTTTC,CASSLAGRISGANVLTF
TRBD1,few,TRBJ1-1,TRBV5-1,TGCGCCAGCAGCTCCTCAGGGGGCACTGAAGCTTTCTTT,CASSSSGGTEAFF
-,-,TRBJ1-1,TRBV27,TGTGCCAGCAGTCCCATCACAGAGAACACTGAAGCTTTCTTT,CASSPITENTEAFF
-,-,TRBJ1-1,TRBV9,TGTGCCAGCAGCGCCACGGACAGAACTGAAGCTTTCTTT,CASSATDRTEAFF
-,-,TRBJ2-1,TRBV30,TGTGCCTGGAAGAGCGACAGTTACAATGAGCAGTTCTTC,CAWKSDSYNEQFF
-,-,TRBJ1-5,TRBV5-1,TGCGCCAGCAGCGTAGACAGATATCAGCCCCAGCATTTT,CASSVDRYQPQHF
-,-,TRBJ2-2,TRBV19,TGTGCCAGTAGTATCCCAGGGCACGGCGGGGAGCTGTTTTTT,CASSIPGHGGELFF
-,-,TRBJ2-7,TRBV7-9,TGTGCCAGCAGCCTACAAATAGACTCCTACGAGCAGTACTTC,CASSLQIDSYEQYF
-,few,TRBJ2-3,TRBV11-1,TGTGCCAGCAGCCCGCGGGACGGAAACACAGATACGCAGTATTTT,CASSPRDGNTDTQYF
TRBD2,few,TRBJ2-1,TRBV4-3,TGCGCCAGCAGCCAAGTGGGCGGGGGTGTTTACAATGAGCAGTTCTTC,CASSQVGGGVYNEQFF
-,-,TRBJ2-3,TRBV5-1,TGCGCCAGCAGCTTGGAAGGGACAGATACGCAGTATTTT,CASSLEGTDTQYF
-,-,TRBJ1-2,TRBV7-9,TGTGCCAGCAGCCGTCCGGGGGGGTATGGCTACACCTTC,CASSRPGGYGYTF
-,-,TRBJ2-1,TRBV11-1,TGTGCCAGCAGCTCCAATAGAAATGAGCAGTTCTTC,CASSSNRNEQFF
TRBD1,-,TRBJ1-5,TRBV7-2,TGTGCCAGCAGCCTAGAACTACAAAGGGGGCTAGGGCAGCCCCAGCATTTT,CASSLELQRGLGQPQHF
-,few,TRBJ2-6,TRBV10-3,TGTGCCATCAGTGACCTGGGAGGGGCCAACGTCCTGACTTTC,CAISDLGGANVLTF
-,-,TRBJ1-2,TRBV5-8,TGTGCCAGCAGCTTCAAATCAACAGGGCTTTATGGCTACACCTTC,CASSFKSTGLYGYTF
TRBD2,once,TRBJ2-3,TRBV7-2,TGTGCCAGCAGCCGTACTAGCGGGGGTTGGGATACGCAGTATTTT,CASSRTSGGWDTQYF
-,few,TRBJ2-6,TRBV19,TGTGCCAGTAGTATTTTCGGCTCTGGGGCCAACGTCCTGACTTTC,CASSIFGSGANVLTF
-,-,TRBJ1-6,TRBV10-3,TGTGCCATCAAGGGCTCGGATAATTCACCCCTCCACTTT,CAIKGSDNSPLHF
TRBD1,few,TRBJ1-2,TRBV14,TGTGCCAGCAGCCAAGAAGATAGGCGCGGGACAGATGCCAACTATGGCTACACCTTC,CASSQEDRRGTDANYGYTF
-,-,TRBJ1-5,TRBV9,TGTGCCAGCAGCCCAACAGGGTTGGGTCAGCCCCAGCATTTT,CASSPTGLGQPQHF
-,few,TRBJ1-5,TRBV29-1,TGCAGCGTTGGTTCAGGGAATCAGCCCCAGCATTTT,CSVGSGNQPQHF
TRBD2,few,TRBJ2-3,TRBV27,TGTGCCAGCAGTTTCGAGGGGCTAGCGGGGGGCACAGATACGCAGTATTTT,CASSFEGLAGGTDTQYF
-,-,TRBJ2-5,TRBV5-1,TGCGCCAGCAGCTCCTCCGGGCTCAGGGGAGAGACCCAGTACTTC,CASSSSGLRGETQYF
-,-,TRBJ2-6,TRBV27,TGTGCCAGCAGTTTAGGAGGGGCTGGGGCCAACGTCCTGACTTTC,CASSLGGAGANVLTF
-,-,TRBJ2-5,TRBV5-6,TGTGCCAGCAGCGGCAGCCAAGAGACCCAGTACTTC,CASSGSQETQYF